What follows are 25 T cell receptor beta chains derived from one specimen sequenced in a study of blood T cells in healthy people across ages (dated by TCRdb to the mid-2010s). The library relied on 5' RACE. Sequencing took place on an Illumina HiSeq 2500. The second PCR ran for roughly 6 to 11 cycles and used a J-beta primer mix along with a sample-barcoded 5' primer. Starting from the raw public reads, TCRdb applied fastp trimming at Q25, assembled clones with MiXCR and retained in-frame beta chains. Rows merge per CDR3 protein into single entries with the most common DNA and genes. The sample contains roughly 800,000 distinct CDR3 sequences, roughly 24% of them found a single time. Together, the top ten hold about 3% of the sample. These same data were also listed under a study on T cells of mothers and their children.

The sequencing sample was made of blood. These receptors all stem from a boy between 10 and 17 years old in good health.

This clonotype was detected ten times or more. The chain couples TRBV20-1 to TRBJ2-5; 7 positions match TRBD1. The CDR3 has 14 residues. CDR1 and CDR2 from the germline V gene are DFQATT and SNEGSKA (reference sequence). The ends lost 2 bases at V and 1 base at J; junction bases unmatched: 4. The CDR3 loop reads CSARKTGSQETQYF. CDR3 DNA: TGCAGTGCTAGAAAGACAGGGTCCCAAGAGACCCAGTACTTC.

CDR3 loop: CASSEYSGGETQYF. The CDR3 nucleotides read TGTGCCAGCAGTGAATATAGCGGGGGGGAGACCCAGTACTTC. The genes are TRBV6-5 and TRBJ2-5; 10 nucleotides align to TRBD2. Unmatched junction bases numbered 5, after V lost 5 bases and J lost 5 bases. The CDR3 runs to 14 residues. Germline CDR1 reads MNHEY; CDR2 reads SVGAGI.

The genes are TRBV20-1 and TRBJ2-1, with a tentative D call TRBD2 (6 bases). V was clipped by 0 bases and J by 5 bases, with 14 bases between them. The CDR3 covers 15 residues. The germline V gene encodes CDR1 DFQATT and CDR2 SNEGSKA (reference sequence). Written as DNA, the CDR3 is TGCAGTGCTAGAGATCTAGCGCCTAATAACAATGAGCAGTTCTTC. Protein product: CSARDLAPNNNEQFF.

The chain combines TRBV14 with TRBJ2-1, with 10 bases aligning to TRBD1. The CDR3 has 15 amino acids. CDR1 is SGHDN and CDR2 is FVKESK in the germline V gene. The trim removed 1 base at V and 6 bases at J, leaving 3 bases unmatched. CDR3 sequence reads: CASSQGQGAVNEQFF. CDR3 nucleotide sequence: TGTGCCAGCAGCCAAGGACAGGGGGCGGTCAATGAGCAGTTCTTC.

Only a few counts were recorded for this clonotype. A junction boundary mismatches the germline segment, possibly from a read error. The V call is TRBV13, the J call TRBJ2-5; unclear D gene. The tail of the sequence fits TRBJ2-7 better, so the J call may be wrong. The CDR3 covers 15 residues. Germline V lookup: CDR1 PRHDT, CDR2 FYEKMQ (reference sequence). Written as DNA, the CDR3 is TGTGCAAGCAGCCGCCCATTCTCCCGTGCCTACGAGCAGTACTTC. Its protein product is CASSRPFSRAYEQYF.

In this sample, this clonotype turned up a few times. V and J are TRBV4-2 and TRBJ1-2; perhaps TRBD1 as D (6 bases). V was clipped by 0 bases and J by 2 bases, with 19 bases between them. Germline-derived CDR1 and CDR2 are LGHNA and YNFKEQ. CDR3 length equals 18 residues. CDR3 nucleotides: TGTGCCAGCAGCCAAGAGATTGGCGTGCGGGACACCAACTATGGCTACACCTTC. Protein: CASSQEIGVRDTNYGYTF.

CDR3 amino acids: CASSSRDSQYF. Here the CDR3 DNA reads TGTGCCAGCAGTTCCCGGGACAGCCAGTACTTC. The genes are TRBV28 and TRBJ2-7; TRBD1 matches 7 bases. This CDR3 contains 11 residues. J lost 10 bases, V lost 4 bases, and 4 bases had no gene match. Looked up from germline, CDR1 is MDHEN and CDR2 is SYDVKM.

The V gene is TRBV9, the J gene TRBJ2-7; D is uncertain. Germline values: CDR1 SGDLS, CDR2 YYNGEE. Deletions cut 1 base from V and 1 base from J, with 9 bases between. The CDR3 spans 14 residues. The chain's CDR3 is CASSVSDGSYEQYF. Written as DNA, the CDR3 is TGTGCCAGCAGCGTATCCGACGGATCCTACGAGCAGTACTTC.

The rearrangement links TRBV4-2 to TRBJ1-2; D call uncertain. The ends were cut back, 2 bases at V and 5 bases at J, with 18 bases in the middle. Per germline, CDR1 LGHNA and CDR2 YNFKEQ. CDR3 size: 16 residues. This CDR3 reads CASSQRNDPDSYGYTF. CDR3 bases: TGTGCCAGCAGCCAACGCAATGATCCGGACTCATATGGCTACACCTTC.

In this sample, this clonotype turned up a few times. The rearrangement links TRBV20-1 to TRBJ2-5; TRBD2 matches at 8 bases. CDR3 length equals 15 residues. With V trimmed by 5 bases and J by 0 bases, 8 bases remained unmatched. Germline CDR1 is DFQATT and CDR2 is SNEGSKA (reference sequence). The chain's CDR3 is CSAGSTGGYQETQYF. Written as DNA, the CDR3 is TGCAGTGCTGGCTCCACGGGGGGGTACCAAGAGACCCAGTACTTC.

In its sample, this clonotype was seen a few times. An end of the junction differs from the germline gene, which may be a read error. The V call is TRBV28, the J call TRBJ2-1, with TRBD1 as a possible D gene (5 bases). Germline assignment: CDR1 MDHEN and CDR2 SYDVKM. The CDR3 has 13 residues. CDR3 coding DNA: TGTGCCAGCAGTTTACCAGGGCCCTACGAGCAGTGCTTC. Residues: CASSLPGPYEQCF. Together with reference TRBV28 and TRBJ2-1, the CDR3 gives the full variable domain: DVKVTQSSRYLVKRTGEKVFLECVQDMDHENMFWYRQDPGLGLRLIYFSYDVKMKEKGDIPEGYSVSREKKERFSLILESASTNQTSMYLCASSLPGPYEQCFGPGTRLTVL.

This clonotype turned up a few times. The DNA of the CDR3 is TGTGCCAGCAGCCCACTGCGGAACAGGGCTGATCGCGGGCAGTACTTC. The encoded protein is CASSPLRNRADRGQYF. This chain links TRBV11-2 with TRBJ2-1; D is possibly TRBD1 (6 bases). The J call may be incorrect, as the DNA end agrees better with TRBJ2-7. The CDR3 contains 16 residues. The germline CDR1 and CDR2 sequences are SGHAT and FQNNGV.

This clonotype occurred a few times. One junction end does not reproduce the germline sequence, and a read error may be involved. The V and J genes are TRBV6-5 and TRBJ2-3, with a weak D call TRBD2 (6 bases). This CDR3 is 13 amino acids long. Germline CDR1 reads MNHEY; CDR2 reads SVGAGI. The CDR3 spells CASSDSETSPRYF. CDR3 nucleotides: TGTGCCAGCAGTGACTCGGAGACTAGTCCCCGGTATTTT.

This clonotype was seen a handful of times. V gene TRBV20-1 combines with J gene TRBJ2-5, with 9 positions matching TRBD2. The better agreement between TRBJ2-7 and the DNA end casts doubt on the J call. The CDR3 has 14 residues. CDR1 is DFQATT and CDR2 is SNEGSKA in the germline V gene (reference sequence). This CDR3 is CSAKPSGETYEQYF. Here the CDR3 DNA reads TGCAGTGCTAAACCTAGCGGGGAAACCTACGAGCAGTACTTC.

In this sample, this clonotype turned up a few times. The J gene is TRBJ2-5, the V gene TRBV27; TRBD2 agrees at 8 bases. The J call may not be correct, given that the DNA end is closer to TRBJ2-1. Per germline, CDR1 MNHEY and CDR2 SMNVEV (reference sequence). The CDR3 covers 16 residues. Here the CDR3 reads CASHTVRPGGGHEQFF. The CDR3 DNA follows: TGTGCCAGTCACACGGTGAGGCCGGGGGGGGGACATGAGCAGTTCTTC.

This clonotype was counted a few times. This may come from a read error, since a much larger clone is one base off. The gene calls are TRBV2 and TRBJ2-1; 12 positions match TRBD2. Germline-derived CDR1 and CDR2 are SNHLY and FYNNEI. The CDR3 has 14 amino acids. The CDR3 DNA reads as TGTGCCAGCGGACGACTAGCGGGGGACAATGGGCAGTTCTTC. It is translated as CASGRLAGDNGQFF.

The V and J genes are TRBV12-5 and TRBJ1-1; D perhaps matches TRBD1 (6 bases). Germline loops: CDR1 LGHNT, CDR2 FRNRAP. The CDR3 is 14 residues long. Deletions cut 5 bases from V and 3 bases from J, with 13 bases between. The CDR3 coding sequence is TGTGCTAGTGGTACCTGGACAGAAGACACTGAAGCTTTCTTT. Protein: CASGTWTEDTEAFF.

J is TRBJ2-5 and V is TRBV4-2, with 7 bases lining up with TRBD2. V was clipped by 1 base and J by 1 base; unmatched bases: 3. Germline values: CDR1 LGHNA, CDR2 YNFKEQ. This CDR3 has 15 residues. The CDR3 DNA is TGTGCCAGCAGCCAAGGAGCGGGGCTCCAAGAGACCCAGTACTTC. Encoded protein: CASSQGAGLQETQYF.

CDR3 DNA: TGCAGTGCTAGAGCGCCAGTACCCAGGGGCAATCAGCCCCAGCATTTT. Translation: CSARAPVPRGNQPQHF. This rearrangement joins TRBV20-1 to TRBJ1-5; D may be TRBD1 (5 bases). This CDR3 has 16 amino acids. V was shortened by 1 base and J by 2 bases, with 15 bases between the two germline ends. Germline V gives CDR1 DFQATT, CDR2 SNEGSKA (reference sequence).

CDR3: CAISAGGNTDTQYF. The CDR3 DNA reads as TGTGCCATCAGCGCGGGGGGGAACACAGATACGCAGTATTTT. This rearrangement joins TRBV10-3 to TRBJ2-3; TRBD2 matches at 9 bases. CDR1 is ENHRY, CDR2 SYGVKD, per germline. The CDR3 has 14 amino acids. Trimming at V came to 6 bases and at J to 2 bases, leaving 3 bases not matched to a gene.

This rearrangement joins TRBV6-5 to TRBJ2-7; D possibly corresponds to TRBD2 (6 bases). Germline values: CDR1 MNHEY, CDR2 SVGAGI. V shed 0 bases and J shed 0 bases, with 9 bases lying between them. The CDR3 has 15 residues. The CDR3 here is CASSYSLRGSYEQYF. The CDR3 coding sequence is TGTGCCAGCAGTTACTCCCTGCGGGGCTCCTACGAGCAGTACTTC.

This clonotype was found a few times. CDR3 DNA: TGTGCCAGCAGCTTACTCAGAACCCCTGGCTACACCTTC. Residues: CASSLLRTPGYTF. The chain has TRBV7-2 and TRBJ1-2; D gene unclear. V dropped 2 bases and J dropped 7 bases, with 11 bases sitting between them. Germline CDR1 SGHTA, CDR2 FQGNSA. The CDR3 is 13 residues long.

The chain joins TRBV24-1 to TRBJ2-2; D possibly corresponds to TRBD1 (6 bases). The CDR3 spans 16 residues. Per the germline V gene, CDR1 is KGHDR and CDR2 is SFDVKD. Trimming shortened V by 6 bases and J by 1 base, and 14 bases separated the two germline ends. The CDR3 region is CATSLSGTLNTGELFF. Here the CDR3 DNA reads TGTGCCACCAGTCTGTCCGGGACACTGAACACCGGGGAGCTGTTTTTT.

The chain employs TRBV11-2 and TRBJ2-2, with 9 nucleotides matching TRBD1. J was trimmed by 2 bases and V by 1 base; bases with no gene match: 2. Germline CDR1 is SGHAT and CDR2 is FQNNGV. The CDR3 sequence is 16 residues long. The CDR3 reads CASSLGGQGNTGELFF. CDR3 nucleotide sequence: TGTGCCAGCAGCTTAGGGGGACAGGGCAACACCGGGGAGCTGTTTTTT.

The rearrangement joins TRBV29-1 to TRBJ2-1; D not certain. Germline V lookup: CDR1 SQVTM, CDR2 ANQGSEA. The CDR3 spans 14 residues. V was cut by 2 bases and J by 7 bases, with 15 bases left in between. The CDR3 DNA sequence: TGCAGCGTTGAACTCGCCCCTATGGGGAATGAGCAGTTCTTC. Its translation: CSVELAPMGNEQFF.